This is a list of T cell receptor beta chains from one sample in a study of human versus mouse CDR3 diversity and MHC coevolution. The repertoire was sequenced with immunoSEQ multiplex PCR; TCRdb's copy has only in-frame clones and lacks some. The data contain over 60,000 clones, about 90% of them singletons. Sequencing was carried out using naive CD4+ T cells from blood. The receptor set was obtained from a person between 25 and 75 years old in good health. Each CDR3 is given with its conserved first and last residue. The D gene is left open where the match is weak. Clone size is stated in some rows and not others, as once, few, many or a class when expanded.

-	few	TRBV7-9	TRBJ1-3	TGTGCCAGCAGCCCGACTTTAGCGGACGGAAACACCATATATTTT	CASSPTLADGNTIYF
-	-	TRBV30	TRBJ2-3	TGTGCCTTAGCTCCTGGAGGGGCTACGCAGTATTTT	CALAPGGATQYF
-	-	TRBV5-8	TRBJ2-1	TGTGCCAGCAGCCGGCGAACGGGGAACAATGAGCAGTTCTTC	CASSRRTGNNEQFF
TRBD1	-	TRBV7-7	TRBJ2-2	TGTGCAGGGGGCGAAGGCACCGGGGAGCTGTTTTTT	CAGGEGTGELFF
TRBD1	-	TRBV6-6	TRBJ2-7	TGTGCCAGCAGGGGACAGGGAGTACCCGAGCAGTACTTC	CASRGQGVPEQYF
-	-	TRBV4-1	TRBJ1-1	TGCGCCAGCAGCCAAGTGATTACTCGGGACACTGAAGCTTTCTTT	CASSQVITRDTEAFF
TRBD1	-	TRBV19	TRBJ1-4	TGTGCCAGTAGTATTCAGGGACAGCCTAATGAAAAACTGTTTTTT	CASSIQGQPNEKLFF
TRBD1	-	TRBV5-4	TRBJ1-2	TGTGCCAGCAGCCCCGGTGGGACAGGGGGAAACTATGGCTACACCTTC	CASSPGGTGGNYGYTF
-	-	TRBV9	TRBJ2-2	TGTGCCAGCAGCGTAGGGGCGGACACGAACACCGGGGAGCTGTTTTTT	CASSVGADTNTGELFF
-	once	TRBV10-3	TRBJ2-7	TGTGCCATCAGCGTGGGAGAGGACTACGAGCAGTACTTC	CAISVGEDYEQYF
TRBD2	-	TRBV28	TRBJ2-3	TGTGCCAGCAGCCCGCCCTTTTTTAGCGGGGATACAGATACGCAGTATTTT	CASSPPFFSGDTDTQYF
TRBD2	-	TRBV5-8	TRBJ2-5	TGTGCCAGCAGCTTGGGGCGGGGGGGCCTGACGTCGGAGACCCAGTACTTC	CASSLGRGGLTSETQYF
TRBD1	-	TRBV9	TRBJ1-2	TGTGCCAGCAGCAATCCGGGACAGGGTGATGGCTACACCTTC	CASSNPGQGDGYTF
-	-	TRBV25-1	TRBJ1-3	TGTGCCAGCAGCCCATCGGGGGGAAACACCATATATTTT	CASSPSGGNTIYF
-	-	TRBV11-2	TRBJ2-5	TGTGCCAGCAGCCTAAACGAGGAGACCCAGTACTTC	CASSLNEETQYF
-	-	TRBV30	TRBJ2-1	TGTGCCTGGAATCAGCGTGACAATGAGCAGTTCTTC	CAWNQRDNEQFF
-	-	TRBV29-1	TRBJ2-7	TGCAGCGTTGAAGTAGGCGGATACGAGCAGTACTTC	CSVEVGGYEQYF